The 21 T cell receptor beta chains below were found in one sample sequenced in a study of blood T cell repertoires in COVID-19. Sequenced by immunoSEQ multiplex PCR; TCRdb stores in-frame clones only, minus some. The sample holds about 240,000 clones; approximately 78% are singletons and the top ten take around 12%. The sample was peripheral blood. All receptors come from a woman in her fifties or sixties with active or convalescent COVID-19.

The CDR3 here is CASSQEAEDRERTGELFF. The CDR3, as DNA: TGTGCCAGCAGCCAAGAAGCGGAGGACAGGGAACGCACCGGGGAGCTGTTTTTT. The rearrangement uses TRBV3-1 (or the pseudogene TRBV3-2) and TRBJ2-2; 8 bases line up with TRBD1. Germline V gene sequence: CDR1 LGHDT, CDR2 YNNKEL (reference sequence). The V segment lost 0 bases and the J segment 4 bases; nucleotides outside the gene matches: 10. The CDR3 is 18 residues long.

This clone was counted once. DNA for the CDR3: TGTGCCAGCAGCCCCGAAGGCAGGGGGCCTGGCTACACCTTC. Protein sequence: CASSPEGRGPGYTF. This chain joins TRBV7-9 and TRBJ1-2, with 8 positions matching TRBD1. CDR3 size: 14 residues. Per germline, CDR1 SEHNR and CDR2 FQNEAQ (reference sequence). V was pared by 5 bases and J by 7 bases, with 9 bases of the junction left unmatched. Full variable domain (rest looked up from reference TRBV7-9 and TRBJ1-2): DTGVSQNPRHKITKRGQNVTFRCDPISEHNRLYWYRQTLGQGPEFLTYFQNEAQLEKSRLLSDRFSAERPKGSFSTLEIQRTEQGDSAMYLCASSPEGRGPGYTFGSGTRLTVV.

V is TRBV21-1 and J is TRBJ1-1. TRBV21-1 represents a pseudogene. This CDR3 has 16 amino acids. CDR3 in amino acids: CASSPKPRHTGGEAFF. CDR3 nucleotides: TGTGCCAGCTCTCCGAAGCCCCGACATACCGGGGGAGAAGCTTTCTTT.

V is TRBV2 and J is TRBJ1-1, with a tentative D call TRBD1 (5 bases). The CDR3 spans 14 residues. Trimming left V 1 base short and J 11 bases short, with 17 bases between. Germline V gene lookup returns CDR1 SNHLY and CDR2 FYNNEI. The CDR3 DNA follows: TGTGCCAGCAGTGAAGGGTACGACAGCCTAGGGGCTTTCTTT. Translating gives CASSEGYDSLGAFF.

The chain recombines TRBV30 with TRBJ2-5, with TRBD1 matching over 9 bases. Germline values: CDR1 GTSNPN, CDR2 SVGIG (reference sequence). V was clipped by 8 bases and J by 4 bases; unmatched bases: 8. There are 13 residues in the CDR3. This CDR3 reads CARGQGVRETQYF. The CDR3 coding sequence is TGTGCCCGGGGACAGGGTGTGCGAGAGACCCAGTACTTC.

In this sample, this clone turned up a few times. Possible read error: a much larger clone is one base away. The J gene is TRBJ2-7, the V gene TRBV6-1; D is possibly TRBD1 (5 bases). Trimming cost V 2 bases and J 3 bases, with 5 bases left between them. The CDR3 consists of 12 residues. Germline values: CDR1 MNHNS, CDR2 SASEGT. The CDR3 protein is CASSEQGYEQYF. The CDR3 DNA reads TGTGCCAGCAGTGAACAGGGCTACGAGCAGTACTTC.

CDR3: CASSGWTSGGYTDTQYF. DNA for the CDR3: TGTGCCAGCAGTGGGTGGACTAGCGGGGGGTACACAGATACGCAGTATTTT. The rearrangement links TRBV2 to TRBJ2-3; the match to TRBD2 covers 14 bases. V lost 4 bases, J lost 2 bases, and 5 bases stayed unmatched. From germline, CDR1 is SNHLY and CDR2 FYNNEI. The CDR3 is 17 amino acids.

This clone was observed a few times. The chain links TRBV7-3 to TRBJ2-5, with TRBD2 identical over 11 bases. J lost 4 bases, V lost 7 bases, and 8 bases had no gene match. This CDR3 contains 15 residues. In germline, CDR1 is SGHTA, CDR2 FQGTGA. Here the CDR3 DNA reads TGTGCCAGCACCCTTAGCGGGGGGGCCGCAGAGACCCAGTACTTC. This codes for CASTLSGGAAETQYF.

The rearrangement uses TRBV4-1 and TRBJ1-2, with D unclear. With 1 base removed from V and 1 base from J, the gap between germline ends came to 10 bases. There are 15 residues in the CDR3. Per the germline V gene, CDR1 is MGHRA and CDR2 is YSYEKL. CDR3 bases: TGCGCCAGCAGCCAAGGGCGGCGGAGTAACTATGGCTACACCTTC. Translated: CASSQGRRSNYGYTF.

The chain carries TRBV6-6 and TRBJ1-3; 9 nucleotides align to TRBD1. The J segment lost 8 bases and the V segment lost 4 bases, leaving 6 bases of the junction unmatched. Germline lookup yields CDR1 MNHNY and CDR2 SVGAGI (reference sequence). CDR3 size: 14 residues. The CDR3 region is CASSWGQGSDTIYF. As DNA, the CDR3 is TGTGCCAGCAGTTGGGGACAGGGCTCAGACACCATATATTTT.

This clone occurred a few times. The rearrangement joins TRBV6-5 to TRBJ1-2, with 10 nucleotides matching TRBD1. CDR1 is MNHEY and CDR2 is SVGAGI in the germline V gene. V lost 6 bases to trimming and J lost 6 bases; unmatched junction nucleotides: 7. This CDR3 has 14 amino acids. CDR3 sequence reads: CASSIRDRGHGYTF. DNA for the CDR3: TGTGCCAGCAGCATCCGGGACAGGGGACATGGCTACACCTTC.

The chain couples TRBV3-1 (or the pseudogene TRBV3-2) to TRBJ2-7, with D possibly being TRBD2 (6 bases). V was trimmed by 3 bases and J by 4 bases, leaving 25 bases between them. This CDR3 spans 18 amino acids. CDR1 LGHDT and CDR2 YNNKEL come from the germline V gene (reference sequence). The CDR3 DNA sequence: TGTGCCAGCAGCCACGACCCCCGCCCACTCGCGGGGCGTTACGAGCAGTACTTC. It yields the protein CASSHDPRPLAGRYEQYF.

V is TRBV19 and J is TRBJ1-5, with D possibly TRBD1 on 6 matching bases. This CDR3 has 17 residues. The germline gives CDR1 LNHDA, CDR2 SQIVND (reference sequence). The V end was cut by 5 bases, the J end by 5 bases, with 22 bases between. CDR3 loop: CASSYGTLVKVDQPQHF. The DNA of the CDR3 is TGTGCCAGTAGTTACGGGACACTGGTCAAAGTCGATCAGCCCCAGCATTTT.

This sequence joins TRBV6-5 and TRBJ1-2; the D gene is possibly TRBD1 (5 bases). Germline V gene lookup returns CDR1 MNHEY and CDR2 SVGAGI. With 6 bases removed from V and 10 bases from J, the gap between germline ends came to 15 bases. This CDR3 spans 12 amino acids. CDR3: CASSLPGSPYTF. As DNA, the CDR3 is TGTGCCAGCAGCCTCCCAGGGTCCCCCTACACCTTC.

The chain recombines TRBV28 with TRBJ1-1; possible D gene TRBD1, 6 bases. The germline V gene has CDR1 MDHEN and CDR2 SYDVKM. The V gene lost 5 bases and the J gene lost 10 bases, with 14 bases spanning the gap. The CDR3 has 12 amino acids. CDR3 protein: CASSPLTGRAFF. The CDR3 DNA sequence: TGTGCCAGCAGTCCCCTTACAGGGCGAGCTTTCTTT. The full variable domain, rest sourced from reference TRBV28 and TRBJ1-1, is DVKVTQSSRYLVKRTGEKVFLECVQDMDHENMFWYRQDPGLGLRLIYFSYDVKMKEKGDIPEGYSVSREKKERFSLILESASTNQTSMYLCASSPLTGRAFFGQGTRLTVV.

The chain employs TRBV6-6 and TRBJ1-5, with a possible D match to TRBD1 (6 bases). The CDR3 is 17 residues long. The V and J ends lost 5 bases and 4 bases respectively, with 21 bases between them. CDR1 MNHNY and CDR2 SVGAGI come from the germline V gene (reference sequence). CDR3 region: CASSPSWRTVANQPQHF. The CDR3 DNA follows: TGTGCCAGCAGTCCTTCCTGGAGGACAGTCGCTAATCAGCCCCAGCATTTT.

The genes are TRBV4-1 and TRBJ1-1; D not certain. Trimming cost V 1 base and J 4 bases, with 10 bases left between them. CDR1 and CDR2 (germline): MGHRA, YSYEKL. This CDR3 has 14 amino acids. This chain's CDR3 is CASSQGFGGTEAFF. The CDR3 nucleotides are TGCGCCAGCAGCCAAGGTTTCGGCGGCACTGAAGCTTTCTTT.

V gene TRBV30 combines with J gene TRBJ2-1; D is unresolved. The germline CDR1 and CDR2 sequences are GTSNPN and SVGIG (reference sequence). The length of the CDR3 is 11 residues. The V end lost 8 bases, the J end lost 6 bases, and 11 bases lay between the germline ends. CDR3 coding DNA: TGTGCCCTGGAGCCATTCAATGAGCAGTTCTTC. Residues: CALEPFNEQFF.

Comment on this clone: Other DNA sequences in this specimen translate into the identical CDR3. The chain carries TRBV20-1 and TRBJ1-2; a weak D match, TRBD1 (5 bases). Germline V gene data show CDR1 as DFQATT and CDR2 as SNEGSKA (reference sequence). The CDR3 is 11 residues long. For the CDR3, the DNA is TGCAGGGGGGGGGACGGCTATGGCTACACCTTC. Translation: CRGGDGYGYTF.

CDR3 sequence: CASSLGVGGNYGYTF. CDR3 DNA sequence: TGCGCCAGCAGCTTGGGCGTAGGGGGTAACTATGGCTACACCTTC. The chain employs TRBV5-1 and TRBJ1-2; D might be TRBD1 (6 bases). This CDR3 contains 15 residues. V lost 0 bases, J lost 1 base, and 10 bases lay in between. Looked up from germline, CDR1 is SGHRS and CDR2 is YFSETQ. Based on the CDR3 plus reference TRBV5-1 and TRBJ1-2, the full variable domain is KAGVTQTPRYLIKTRGQQVTLSCSPISGHRSVSWYQQTPGQGLQFLFEYFSETQRNKGNFPGRFSGRQFSNSRSEMNVSTLELGDSALYLCASSLGVGGNYGYTFGSGTRLTVV.

CDR3 DNA sequence: TGTGCCAGGACAGGGTATGGCTACACCTTC. Encoded protein: CARTGYGYTF. The V and J genes are TRBV27 and TRBJ1-2; 7 bases fit TRBD1. This CDR3 spans 10 amino acids. V trimming: 9 bases; J trimming: 5 bases; junction bases outside the gene matches: 0. The germline V gene encodes CDR1 MNHEY and CDR2 SMNVEV (reference sequence).